The T cell receptor (beta chain) under discussion was sequenced for a study of beta chain features in type 1 diabetes. Study summary: Examination covered around 98,000,000 sorted cells spanning all samples.

Sequenced material consisted of expressed TCRB transcripts (all of the isolated RNA was reverse transcribed). Clones were read by immunoSEQ multiplex PCR, and TCRdb kept only the in-frame ones, dropping some. The table shows under 250,000 clones, with 12% to 15% occurring only once. Concerning this clone: The antigen is undetermined.

Study-wide points: Insertion counts at VDJ junctions were lower in type 1 diabetes patients, who also showed more deletions there.

This receptor was identified in a woman aged 40 to 50 in good health. Sequenced input: naive CD4+ T cells from blood.

The CDR3 DNA reads TGTGCCAGCAGTGAACCGGGACAGGCGAACACCGGGGAGCTGTTTTTT. Its translation is CASSEPGQANTGELFF. The V gene is TRBV6-1, the J gene TRBJ2-2; 8 bases match TRBD1. J was trimmed by 0 bases and V by 2 bases; bases with no gene match: 2. The CDR3 has 16 amino acids. CDR1 and CDR2 from the germline V gene are MNHNS and SASEGT.